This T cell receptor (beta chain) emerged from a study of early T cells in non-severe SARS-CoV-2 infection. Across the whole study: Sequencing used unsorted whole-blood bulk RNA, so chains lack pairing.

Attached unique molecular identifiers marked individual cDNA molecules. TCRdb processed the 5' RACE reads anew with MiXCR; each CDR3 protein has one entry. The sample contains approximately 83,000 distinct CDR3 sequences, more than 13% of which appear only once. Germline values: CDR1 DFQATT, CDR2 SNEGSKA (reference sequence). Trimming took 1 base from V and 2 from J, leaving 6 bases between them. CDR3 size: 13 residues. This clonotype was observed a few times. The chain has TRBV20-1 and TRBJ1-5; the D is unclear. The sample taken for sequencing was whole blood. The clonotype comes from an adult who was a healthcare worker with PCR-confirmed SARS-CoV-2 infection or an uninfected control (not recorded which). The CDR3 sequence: CSARAQGNQPQHF. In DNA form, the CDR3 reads TGCAGTGCTAGAGCCCAGGGCAATCAGCCCCAGCATTTT.